This TCR beta chain was identified during a study of blood T cell repertoires in COVID-19 (dated by TCRdb to about 2020). For the study in its entirety: The collaborator samples originated in the United States, Italy and Spain and spanned the acute and convalescent phases of COVID-19. The material from the prospective study consisted of cDNA or gDNA derived from T cells, B-cell-depleted T cells, or PBMCs. Subjects who had been exposed to COVID-19, were actively infected with it, or had recovered from it provided the deeply sampled blood TCRbeta repertoires that made up the dataset. The repertoires were released in a freely available public database meant as a resource for research on the immune response to SARS-CoV-2. Samples came from the ongoing ImmuneRACE study (first 160 participants) plus 1,254 subjects from 6 global collaborators. A de-identified subject ID, COVID-19 status, age in years and sex were almost always included in the sample metadata. Where HLA class I and class II types were available, the types were taken from metadata supplied by the sample provider, not from assay-based typing.

CDR1 and CDR2 were assigned from the germline V gene (reference sequence) as SGHKS and YYEKEE. The CDR3 has 15 amino acids, counting the end cysteine and phenylalanine. Only the CDR3 DNA stays, 45 bases, in frame from base 1. The V end gives up 4 bases and the J end 5 bases, leaving 8 bases in the junction not matched to a gene. TCRbeta CDR3 regions were amplified from genomic DNA by means of the immunoSEQ Assay, a bias-controlled multiplex PCR. The original pipeline was this. The number of nucleated cells in each sample was estimated from the amplification of reference gene primers within the assay. To quantify the absolute abundance of each unique TCRbeta CDR3 rearrangement, sequence reads were collapsed and filtered. Productive Simpson clonality was computed per sample as the square root of Simpson's diversity index over productive rearrangements. TCRdb re-hosts the immuneACCESS table, in-frame sequences only. Its copies lack some clones; in the studies checked, an unresolved V gene accounts for under half of them, and the cause for the rest is not known. The V and J calls and clone size are taken from that table; D and trimming were inferred from the DNA. This sample comprises about 160,000 clones, 70% to 90% of them detected only once. The ten largest clonotypes hold approximately 2.8% of the sample.

Collaborating institutions collected whole blood in K2EDTA tubes following their own protocols. For TCRbeta analysis, collaborators shipped samples as frozen whole blood, isolated PBMCs, or DNA extracted from either of those sample types. Of note for this clone: This clone's antigen is unknown. Base-call qualities are not available, and no considerably larger clone is one nucleotide away.

Findings and caveats that apply to the study as a whole: How much clinical and demographic metadata was included differed by source and by participant, and the metadata was provided uncurated.

The sequence joins TRBV5-5 to TRBJ1-5, with TRBD1 identical over 8 junction bases. Sequencing was carried out using peripheral blood. The sequence came from a man aged 55 to 69 with acute or convalescent COVID-19. In nucleotides, the sequence is TGTGCCAGCAGCCTGACAGGGGAGGGTCATCAGCCCCAGCATTTT. Its translation reads: CASSLTGEGHQPQHF.